The rows below give T cell receptor beta chains drawn from one sample of a study of OX40 agonist ivuxolimab in advanced cancers. Repertoires were generated with immunoSEQ multiplex PCR, while TCRdb's copy carries only in-frame clones and drops some. This sample has about 80,000 clones, with over 80% found just once. Sequencing used CD4+ or CD8+ T cells sorted from blood, obtained in a trial of the OX40 agonist ivuxolimab. The receptors originated from an adult with an advanced solid tumor such as melanoma, head and neck, liver or kidney cancer. The CDR3 runs from the conserved cysteine through the conserved F or W. The order of the fields is V gene, D gene, CDR3 length, clone size, J gene, CDR3 protein, CDR3 DNA. D genes are given only for firm matches. Where a row states a size, it is once, few, many or the class of an expanded clone; other rows omit it.

TRBV10-3	.	14	.	TRBJ1-3	CAVQKDSSGNTIYF	TGTGCCGTCCAGAAGGACAGCTCTGGAAACACCATATATTTT
TRBV5-1	TRBD2	15	.	TRBJ2-7	CASSLVRGSSYEQYF	TGCGCCAGCAGCTTGGTCCGCGGGAGCTCCTACGAGCAGTACTTC
TRBV15	.	14	.	TRBJ1-2	CATSRTGPGYGYTF	TGTGCCACCAGTCGGACCGGCCCGGGCTATGGCTACACCTTC
TRBV5-4	TRBD1	15	.	TRBJ2-1	CASSLVGTGGNEQFF	TGTGCCAGCAGCTTAGTCGGGACAGGGGGCAATGAGCAGTTCTTC
TRBV18	TRBD1	14	.	TRBJ1-1	CASSPGQGNTEAFF	TGTGCCAGCTCCCCGGGACAGGGGAACACTGAAGCTTTCTTT
TRBV7-9	.	11	.	TRBJ2-7	CASSSLQMQYF	TGTGCCAGCAGCTCATTACAGATGCAGTACTTC
TRBV5-4	TRBD1	15	.	TRBJ2-7	CASSQGTGPSYEQYF	TGTGCCAGCAGCCAGGGGACAGGGCCCTCCTACGAGCAGTACTTC
TRBV11-2	.	13	.	TRBJ2-3	CASSSETTDTQYF	TGTGCCAGCAGCTCTGAAACCACAGATACGCAGTATTTT
TRBV28	.	15	.	TRBJ1-3	CASSLPQFSGNTIYF	TGTGCCAGCAGTTTACCCCAATTCAGCGGAAACACCATATATTTT
TRBV6-5	.	11	.	TRBJ2-7	CASSSPNEQYF	TGTGCCAGCAGTTCCCCTAACGAGCAGTACTTC
TRBV6-6	TRBD2	15	.	TRBJ2-3	CASGLQAGGEDTQYF	TGTGCCAGCGGCCTTCAGGCGGGAGGCGAAGATACGCAGTATTTT
TRBV4-1	.	13	.	TRBJ1-4	CASSQDRGRKLFF	TGCGCCAGCAGCCAAGACAGGGGTCGAAAACTGTTTTTT
TRBV6-5	TRBD2	16	.	TRBJ2-7	CASSYSRTSVFYEQYF	TGTGCCAGCAGTTACTCCCGGACTAGCGTATTCTACGAGCAGTACTTC
TRBV25-1	.	14	.	TRBJ1-4	CASSDPYSGEKLFF	TGTGCCAGCAGTGATCCCTACTCCGGCGAAAAACTGTTTTTT
TRBV5-1	.	20	.	TRBJ2-7	CASSFDFGKSWERGLYEQYF	TGCGCCAGCAGCTTTGATTTTGGCAAGTCCTGGGAGCGAGGTCTCTACGAGCAGTACTTC
TRBV28	.	18	.	TRBJ2-2	CASSLSSASWANTGELFF	TGTGCCAGCAGTTTATCCAGCGCCTCTTGGGCGAACACCGGGGAGCTGTTTTTT
TRBV25-1	.	9	.	TRBJ2-1	CVKGNEQFF	TGTGTCAAGGGTAATGAGCAGTTCTTC
TRBV27	.	13	once	TRBJ1-5	CASSPDRKQPQHF	TGTGCCAGCAGCCCAGACAGGAAACAGCCCCAGCATTTT
TRBV30	TRBD2	17	.	TRBJ2-1	CAWKVPDGREGWHEQFF	TGTGCCTGGAAGGTGCCCGATGGGCGGGAGGGGTGGCATGAGCAGTTCTTC
TRBV29-1	.	12	.	TRBJ1-2	CSVDDGVTGYTF	TGCAGCGTTGACGACGGGGTAACTGGCTACACCTTC
TRBV9	TRBD1	14	.	TRBJ1-6	CASSVGQGAFPLHF	TGTGCCAGCAGCGTAGGACAGGGGGCCTTCCCCCTCCACTTT
TRBV2	.	12	.	TRBJ1-5	CASSRQSWPQHF	TGTGCCAGCAGTCGACAGTCGTGGCCCCAGCATTTT
TRBV5-1	TRBD2	15	.	TRBJ2-3	CASSLGSGGADTQYF	TGCGCCAGCAGCTTGGGTAGCGGGGGGGCAGATACGCAGTATTTT
TRBV5-4	TRBD1	13	.	TRBJ2-7	CASSLGQGGQQYF	TGTGCCAGCAGCTTAGGACAGGGGGGGCAGCAGTACTTC
TRBV18	TRBD2	17	.	TRBJ2-7	CASSPPAGGPLTYEQYF	TGTGCCAGCTCACCACCGGCGGGAGGGCCGCTAACCTACGAGCAGTACTTC
TRBV10-1	TRBD1	15	.	TRBJ2-7	CASRNPRDRVGEQYF	TGCGCCAGCAGAAACCCCCGGGACAGGGTGGGCGAGCAGTACTTC
TRBV19	.	14	.	TRBJ2-1	CASSIWGTDNEQFF	TGTGCCAGTAGTATCTGGGGCACTGACAATGAGCAGTTCTTC
TRBV25-1	TRBD1	13	once	TRBJ2-7	CASCGQGAYEQYF	TGTGCCAGCTGTGGACAGGGGGCTTACGAGCAGTACTTC